This T cell receptor beta chain emerged from a study of T cell clonotyping in hematopoietic cell transplantation. Study-wide findings and caveats: Few recipient clonotypes overlapped donors; over 95% were de novo at given depth. Without cell sorting, CD4 versus CD8 contributions remain unresolved. Higher Inverse Simpson Index values in graft donor and pretransplant recipient predicted broader posttransplant TCR diversity.

CDR3 length equals 13 residues. Germline assignment: CDR1 SGHAT and CDR2 FQNNGV. Trimming removed 0 bases at V and 5 bases at J, with 8 bases between. The time point here: recipient sample about 28 days before transplant, after cytoreduction. Recipient blood drawn about 28 days pretransplant and days 30, 100, 180 after. Of note for this clone: What it binds is not known.

Data came from immunoSEQ multiplex PCR; TCRdb stores just in-frame clones and leaves some out. In the table there are tens of thousands of clones, over 75% of which are singletons. V usage is TRBV11-2 and J usage is TRBJ2-7; D might be TRBD2 (5 bases). The sample was peripheral blood mononuclear cells, taken before stem cell transplant. The TCR was taken from a man in his 60s with biphenotypic leukemia. Some clones in this sample may be carry-over from other donors' samples. The CDR3 sequence: CASSLDPGDEQYF. The CDR3 DNA is TGTGCCAGCAGCTTAGATCCCGGGGACGAGCAGTACTTC.